The 12 T cell receptor beta chains below were found in one sample sequenced in a study of blood T cell repertoires in COVID-19. TCRdb's table, derived via immunoSEQ multiplex PCR, lists solely in-frame clones and lacks some. The sample yields around 260,000 clones, 86% seen once. Sequencing used peripheral blood. The receptor source for this set is a man younger than 40 with active or convalescent COVID-19.

The rearrangement joins TRBV19 to TRBJ1-1; no clear D. The CDR3 contains 12 residues. Germline lookup yields CDR1 LNHDA and CDR2 SQIVND (reference sequence). With 2 bases removed from V and 8 bases from J, the gap between germline ends came to 9 bases. The CDR3 region has the DNA TGTGCCAGTAGTATATTCGGGTTCGAAGCTTTCTTT. Translated: CASSIFGFEAFF.

The chain carries TRBV7-2 and TRBJ2-2, with 8 bases matching TRBD1. The CDR3 is 16 amino acids. CDR1 and CDR2 (germline): SGHTA, FQGNSA. With 1 base clipped from V and 3 bases from J, the junction kept 4 bases outside the gene matches. CDR3 DNA: TGTGCCAGCAGCTTAGTGTCAGGGGGCGACACCGGGGAGCTGTTTTTT. Encoded protein: CASSLVSGGDTGELFF.

The genes are TRBV19 and TRBJ1-6; possibly TRBD1 for D (5 bases). Germline CDR1 LNHDA, CDR2 SQIVND (reference sequence). V lost 0 bases to trimming and J lost 7 bases, with 13 bases between them. The CDR3 spans 16 residues. In DNA, the CDR3 is TGTGCCAGTAGTATAGATCGTTGGGCAGGGAATTCACCCCTCCACTTT. It translates to CASSIDRWAGNSPLHF.

CDR3: CASSDAGAPLGQYF. CDR3 nucleotides: TGTGCCAGCAGTGACGCGGGTGCACCCTTAGGGCAGTACTTC. J is TRBJ2-7 and V is TRBV2; possibly TRBD2 for D (5 bases). The CDR3 loop spans 14 amino acids. Germline CDR1 SNHLY, CDR2 FYNNEI. V gave up 3 bases and J gave up 9 bases, with 18 bases separating them.

CDR3 sequence: CASSLDGADYEQYF. DNA of the CDR3: TGTGCCAGCAGCTTAGATGGAGCGGACTACGAGCAGTACTTC. The J gene is TRBJ2-7, the V gene TRBV7-6, with a tentative D call TRBD2 (5 bases). This CDR3 spans 14 amino acids. The V end lost 1 base, the J end lost 3 bases, and 10 bases lay between the germline ends. From germline, CDR1 is SGHVS and CDR2 FNYEAQ.

The chain employs TRBV27 and TRBJ2-5, with a tentative D call TRBD2 (6 bases). The CDR3 is made up of 15 amino acids. Germline V gene data show CDR1 as MNHEY and CDR2 as SMNVEV (reference sequence). V was clipped by 3 bases and J by 1 base, with 12 bases between them. This CDR3 reads CASSFGRGSQETQYF. The CDR3 bases are TGTGCCAGCAGTTTCGGGCGGGGTTCCCAAGAGACCCAGTACTTC.

The rearrangement uses TRBV11-2 and TRBJ2-7; 8 bases are shared with TRBD1. CDR3 length: 15 residues. From germline, CDR1 is SGHAT and CDR2 FQNNGV. V dropped 4 bases and J dropped 1; count of bases not matched to a gene: 6. CDR3 region: CASSYTRQGSYEQYF. The CDR3 nucleotides read TGTGCCAGCAGCTATACCCGACAGGGGTCCTACGAGCAGTACTTC.

The chain has TRBV30 and TRBJ1-2; D is possibly TRBD1 (5 bases). Trimming stripped 2 bases from V and 4 bases from J, with 14 bases between. The germline V gene encodes CDR1 GTSNPN and CDR2 SVGIG (reference sequence). CDR3 length: 14 residues. CDR3 region: CAWSHRPDSYGYTF. CDR3 in DNA: TGTGCCTGGAGTCACCGACCCGACAGCTATGGCTACACCTTC.

The rearrangement joins TRBV5-5 to TRBJ1-5, with unresolved D. The germline V and J ends were trimmed by 2 bases and 1 base, with 10 bases remaining between them. CDR1 is SGHKS, CDR2 YYEKEE, per germline (reference sequence). There are 15 residues in the CDR3. CDR3 DNA sequence: TGTGCCAGCAGCTTTGGTATACAGAGCAATCAGCCCCAGCATTTT. It is translated as CASSFGIQSNQPQHF.

V usage is TRBV5-1 and J usage is TRBJ2-3; 12 bases match TRBD1. The CDR3 extends over 20 amino acids. V trimming: 4 bases; J trimming: 6 bases; junction bases outside the gene matches: 21. CDR1 SGHRS and CDR2 YFSETQ come from the germline V gene. The CDR3 loop reads CASSAMPGQGASEEWDTQYF. CDR3 in DNA: TGCGCCAGCAGCGCAATGCCGGGACAGGGGGCTAGCGAGGAGTGGGATACGCAGTATTTT.

The V and J genes are TRBV5-4 and TRBJ1-1; TRBD1 matches at 7 bases. Germline V CDR1 and CDR2: SGHNT, YYREEE (reference sequence). J was trimmed by 9 bases and V by 4 bases; bases with no gene match: 12. The CDR3 consists of 14 residues. The CDR3 sequence is CASSTYGGTEKAFF. CDR3 in DNA: TGTGCCAGCAGCACCTACGGAGGGACAGAAAAAGCTTTCTTT. Complete variable domain (other parts from reference TRBV5-4 and TRBJ1-1): ETGVTQSPTHLIKTRGQQVTLRCSSQSGHNTVSWYQQALGQGPQFIFQYYREEENGRGNFPPRFSGLQFPNYSSELNVNALELDDSALYLCASSTYGGTEKAFFGQGTRLTVV.

The CDR3 here is CSVTQGTGTGELFF. The DNA of the CDR3 is TGCAGCGTTACGCAGGGAACAGGCACCGGGGAGCTGTTTTTT. The chain combines TRBV29-1 with TRBJ2-2; weak D call: TRBD1 (5 bases). CDR3 length equals 14 residues. V was shortened by 5 bases and J by 4 bases, with 14 bases between the two germline ends. The germline CDR1 and CDR2 sequences are SQVTM and ANQGSEA.